This TCR beta chain was captured in a study of blood T cell repertoires in COVID-19. Germline V gene data show CDR1 as SGHRS and CDR2 as YFSETQ. The CDR3 is 12 amino acids. Trimming removed 2 bases at V and 4 bases at J, with 5 bases between. Method: immunoSEQ multiplex PCR; TCRdb's copy keeps in-frame clones and lacks some. The table includes about 260,000 clones, roughly 86% detected once. The V and J genes are TRBV5-1 and TRBJ2-3; D unresolved. The specimen sequenced was peripheral blood. This receptor was obtained from a man aged 35-49 years who had recovered from COVID-19. The CDR3 here is CASSFSADTQYF. The CDR3 bases are TGCGCCAGCAGCTTCTCGGCAGATACGCAGTATTTT.